The 24 T cell receptor beta chains in this list originate from one sample, sequenced in a study of T cells in Graves' hyperthyroidism and ophthalmopathy (dated by TCRdb to about 2019). Library creation used multiplex PCR. Sequencing took place on an Illumina HiSeq 2000. Amplification of TCR beta CDR3 regions was carried out from RNA transcripts. A first-round RT-PCR of the TCR CDR3 used the HTBI primer set with the Qiagen OneStep RT-PCR kit. The public reads were reanalyzed by TCRdb: fastp trimming at Q25, MiXCR alignment, in-frame beta chains only. When rows share a CDR3 protein, they turn into one entry using the most common DNA and genes. This sample has approximately 200,000 distinct CDR3 sequences in its table, and around 19% of those were observed once. The ten largest clonotypes hold approximately 40% of the sample. The material sequenced was blood. These receptors all stem from a man aged 35 to 55 with Graves' hyperthyroidism.

V gene TRBV6-5 combines with J gene TRBJ2-1; no clear D gene. Germline V gives CDR1 MNHEY, CDR2 SVGAGI. The CDR3 has 19 amino acids. Trimming stripped 0 bases from V and 6 bases from J, with 24 bases between. The chain's CDR3 is CASSYSIVVARGRTNEQFF. In DNA form, the CDR3 reads TGTGCCAGCAGTTACTCGATTGTTGTGGCCCGAGGCAGGACCAATGAGCAGTTCTTC.

This clonotype was recorded at least ten times. This sequence joins TRBV2 and TRBJ1-2; D not resolved. Germline V gives CDR1 SNHLY, CDR2 FYNNEI. The CDR3 runs to 12 residues. V dropped 6 bases and J dropped 2 bases, with 7 bases sitting between them. The CDR3 spells CASSQENYGYTF. DNA for the CDR3: TGTGCCAGCAGCCAGGAAAACTATGGCTACACCTTC.

The sample holds many counts of this clonotype. In DNA, the CDR3 is TGCAGTGCTAGAGAGCACGGGAGGTCCACAGATACGCAGTATTTT. This gives the protein CSAREHGRSTDTQYF. The V call is TRBV20-1, the J call TRBJ2-3; TRBD2 aligns across 7 bases. This CDR3 comprises 15 residues. V was clipped by 0 bases and J by 2 bases; unmatched bases: 5. The V gene's germline CDR1 is DFQATT and CDR2 SNEGSKA (reference sequence).

The chain couples TRBV30 to TRBJ1-6; TRBD1 matches 7 bases. The J segment lost 10 bases and the V segment lost 5 bases, leaving 5 bases of the junction unmatched. This CDR3 is 12 amino acids long. The V gene's germline CDR1 is GTSNPN and CDR2 SVGIG (reference sequence). The CDR3, as DNA: TGTGCCTGGGACAGGGTTGGGTCACCCCTCCACTTT. Protein: CAWDRVGSPLHF.

This chain uses TRBV20-1 with TRBJ2-7; D gene uncertain. Between the trimmed V and J ends, which lost 3 bases and 6 bases, there was a span of 15 bases. Germline V gives CDR1 DFQATT, CDR2 SNEGSKA (reference sequence). The length of the CDR3 is 13 residues. The CDR3, as DNA: TGCAGTGCTAGGGGATTTTTCGACGGCGAGCAGTACTTC. Protein sequence: CSARGFFDGEQYF.

This clonotype came up many times. The J gene is TRBJ2-7, the V gene TRBV20-1, with 8 nucleotides matching TRBD2. The germline gives CDR1 DFQATT, CDR2 SNEGSKA (reference sequence). This CDR3 has 13 residues. Germline trimming cut 5 bases from V and 3 bases from J; bases unmatched to any gene: 6. This CDR3 is CSAVPSGGYEQYF. CDR3 in DNA: TGCAGTGCTGTACCGAGCGGGGGCTACGAGCAGTACTTC.

This clonotype was seen ten or more times. The rearrangement uses TRBV27 and TRBJ2-1; weak D call: TRBD2 (6 bases). This CDR3 spans 15 amino acids. The germline V gene encodes CDR1 MNHEY and CDR2 SMNVEV (reference sequence). Trimming cost V 3 bases and J 0 bases, with 9 bases left between them. Written as DNA, the CDR3 is TGTGCCAGCAGTTTTGGGAGGACCTCCTACAATGAGCAGTTCTTC. Residues: CASSFGRTSYNEQFF.

This clonotype was seen at least ten times. The chain is built from TRBV10-3 and TRBJ2-7; 7 bases are shared with TRBD1. Germline values: CDR1 ENHRY, CDR2 SYGVKD. This CDR3 contains 15 residues. The ends lost 6 bases at V and 2 bases at J; junction bases unmatched: 10. The CDR3 protein is CAIRDTGAATYEQYF. CDR3 bases: TGTGCCATCAGGGATACAGGGGCGGCTACCTACGAGCAGTACTTC.

This clonotype was observed many times. The rearrangement joins TRBV12-3 or TRBV12-4 to TRBJ2-3; maybe TRBD2 (6 bases). Trimming removed 6 bases at V and 6 bases at J, with 19 bases between. This CDR3 has 15 residues. CDR3 in DNA: TGTGCCAGCAGCTGGGGACTCCCGGGCAGGGATACGCAGTATTTT. Amino acids: CASSWGLPGRDTQYF.

This chain links TRBV6-2 or TRBV6-3 with TRBJ2-5; TRBD2 matches at 7 bases. Trimming at V came to 4 bases and at J to 4 bases, leaving 12 bases not matched to a gene. The CDR3 runs 16 residues. CDR1 and CDR2 (germline): MNHEY, SVGEGT. In DNA, the CDR3 is TGTGCCAGCAGTTCCCCGGGTAACGGGGGGATAGAGACCCAGTACTTC. This translates into CASSSPGNGGIETQYF.

V gene TRBV11-1 combines with J gene TRBJ2-1, with 8 bases lining up with TRBD2. Germline V gene data show CDR1 as SGHAT and CDR2 as FQDESV (reference sequence). V trimming: 5 bases; J trimming: 0 bases; junction bases outside the gene matches: 6. The CDR3 runs 16 residues. CDR3 in amino acids: CASSRSGASSYNEQFF. In DNA form, the CDR3 reads TGTGCCAGCAGCCGTAGCGGGGCAAGCTCCTACAATGAGCAGTTCTTC. The full variable domain, its missing parts supplied by reference TRBV11-1 and TRBJ2-1, is EAEVAQSPRYKITEKSQAVAFWCDPISGHATLYWYRQILGQGPELLVQFQDESVVDDSQLPKDRFSAERLKGVDSTLKIQPAELGDSAMYLCASSRSGASSYNEQFFGPGTRLTVL.

This clonotype was detected only a few times. The gene calls are TRBV6-2 or TRBV6-3 and TRBJ2-3; D call uncertain. Per the germline V gene, CDR1 is MNHEY and CDR2 is SVGEGT. The CDR3 extends over 13 amino acids. The V gene lost 2 bases and the J gene lost 4 bases, with 7 bases spanning the gap. This chain's CDR3 is CASSYGWADTQYF. The CDR3 nucleotides read TGTGCCAGCAGTTACGGTTGGGCAGATACGCAGTATTTT.

The J gene is TRBJ1-1, the V gene TRBV25-1; no reliable D call. The CDR3 length is 12 residues. The germline CDR1 and CDR2 sequences are MGHDK and SYGVNS. V was clipped by 2 bases and J by 7 bases, with 8 bases between them. The DNA for the CDR3 is TGTGCCAGCAGTGAAAGAGACATTGAAGCTTTCTTT. It yields the protein CASSERDIEAFF. The variable domain in full, with the rest retrieved from reference TRBV25-1 and TRBJ1-1, is EADIYQTPRYLVIGTGKKITLECSQTMGHDKMYWYQQDPGMELHLIHYSYGVNSTEKGDLSSESTVSRIRTEHFPLTLESARPSHTSQYLCASSERDIEAFFGQGTRLTVV.

There are many counts of this clonotype. The rearrangement links TRBV10-3 to TRBJ2-7; D remains ambiguous. Trimming left V 0 bases short and J 2 bases short, with 5 bases between. The CDR3 is 13 amino acids. Per germline, CDR1 ENHRY and CDR2 SYGVKD. The CDR3 DNA follows: TGTGCCATCAGTGAGTCGATCACCTACGAGCAGTACTTC. As protein: CAISESITYEQYF.

This clonotype was observed a handful of times. The chain carries TRBV6-2 or TRBV6-3 and TRBJ2-7; D might be TRBD2 (6 bases). Germline V gene sequence: CDR1 MNHEY, CDR2 SVGEGT. V was pared by 11 bases and J by 7 bases, with 18 bases between. CDR3 length equals 12 residues. The CDR3 bases are TGTGCCGGCGGGATAGGTCGGTTTGAGCAGTACTTC. It is translated as CAGGIGRFEQYF.

This clonotype appeared a few times. V gene TRBV4-3 combines with J gene TRBJ1-1; D is uncertain. Trimming cost V 0 bases and J 5 bases, with 10 bases left between them. The germline gives CDR1 LGHNA, CDR2 YSLEER. This CDR3 comprises 14 residues. Here the CDR3 DNA reads TGCGCCAGCAGCCAAGAGACCAGACTAACTGAAGCTTTCTTT. It codes for CASSQETRLTEAFF.

This clonotype was seen ten or more times. V and J are TRBV10-3 and TRBJ2-2, with 7 bases identical to TRBD1. The CDR3 has 13 residues. J lost 2 bases, V lost 10 bases, and 4 bases had no gene match. Germline values: CDR1 ENHRY, CDR2 SYGVKD. The CDR3: CATGTANTGELFF. The DNA for the CDR3 is TGTGCCACGGGGACAGCCAACACCGGGGAGCTGTTTTTT.

V gene TRBV12-3 or TRBV12-4 combines with J gene TRBJ2-7; the D gene is possibly TRBD1 (8 bases). The CDR3 totals 15 residues. V lost 3 bases and J 2 bases, leaving 14 bases between the germline ends. Here the CDR3 reads CASSLGGTGTYEQYF. In DNA, the CDR3 is TGTGCCAGCAGTTTGGGAGGGACAGGTACCTACGAGCAGTACTTC.

The chain recombines TRBV2 with TRBJ2-2, with D hard to call. V was trimmed by 8 bases and J by 0 bases, leaving 10 bases between them. The CDR3 spans 14 residues. Germline assignment: CDR1 SNHLY and CDR2 FYNNEI. CDR3 DNA: TGTGCCAGCTTTCTGGAACCGAACACCGGGGAGCTGTTTTTT. Its translation: CASFLEPNTGELFF.

This clonotype was detected ten times or more. The J gene is TRBJ1-1, the V gene TRBV27, with D tentatively TRBD1 (5 bases). V was shortened by 7 bases and J by 4 bases, with 16 bases between the two germline ends. In germline, CDR1 is MNHEY, CDR2 SMNVEV (reference sequence). The CDR3 runs to 14 residues. DNA of the CDR3: TGTGCCAGCATCTGGGGGGGGAGAGGCACTGAAGCTTTCTTT. This encodes CASIWGGRGTEAFF.

The table lists this clonotype with a few counts. This chain joins TRBV9 and TRBJ1-1; 10 bases align to TRBD1. The CDR3 is made up of 15 amino acids. Germline CDR1 is SGDLS and CDR2 is YYNGEE. With V trimmed by 3 bases and J by 3 bases, 5 bases remained unmatched. The CDR3 sequence: CASSATGGEDTEAFF. As DNA, the CDR3 is TGTGCCAGCAGCGCGACAGGGGGCGAGGACACTGAAGCTTTCTTT.

The chain links TRBV7-3 to TRBJ2-2; possible D gene TRBD1, 5 bases. Germline CDR1 and CDR2: SGHTA and FQGTGA. The CDR3 has 15 amino acids. The V gene lost 5 bases and the J gene lost 0 bases, with 10 bases spanning the gap. Here the CDR3 reads CASSMDTSNTGELFF. The CDR3 nucleotides read TGTGCCAGCAGCATGGACACGTCGAACACCGGGGAGCTGTTTTTT.

J is TRBJ1-1 and V is TRBV5-1, with a weak D call TRBD1 (5 bases). The V end was cut by 3 bases, the J end by 4 bases, with 13 bases between. Germline loops: CDR1 SGHRS, CDR2 YFSETQ. The CDR3 contains 14 residues. CDR3 sequence reads: CASSSRDASTEAFF. Here the CDR3 DNA reads TGCGCCAGCAGCTCCCGGGACGCAAGCACTGAAGCTTTCTTT.

This CDR3 is CASSPMPQVNTEAFF. CDR3 nucleotide sequence: TGTGCCAGCAGCCCAATGCCCCAGGTGAACACTGAAGCTTTCTTT. The chain recombines TRBV4-2 with TRBJ1-1; D is uncertain. Trimming left V 4 bases short and J 0 bases short, with 12 bases between. The CDR3 runs to 15 residues. The V gene's germline CDR1 is LGHNA and CDR2 YNFKEQ.